This T cell receptor beta chain was profiled in a study of T-cell reconstitution after alpha-beta-depleted transplantation in children. Study-level findings and limits: From newly produced T cells came most of the T-cell counts and diversity one year after transplant. Recipient T cells and thymic progenitors that survived gave rise to the high TCRbeta diversity observed at day 60 in some patients. Reports say that about two months after transplant, the alpha-beta T cells came out of several hundred graft clones that had expanded.

The TCRbeta library was prepared with unique molecular identifiers. TCRdb fed the PCR reads into MiXCR, producing one record per CDR3 protein. This sample has around 190,000 distinct CDR3 sequences; under 8.5% occur once, and the top ten carry about 5.9%. This clonotype was seen more than once but under ten times. The antigen remains undetermined. Germline CDR1 reads SQVTM; CDR2 reads ANQGSEA. V dropped 2 bases and J dropped 14 bases, with 15 bases sitting between them. There are 11 residues in the CDR3. This TCR came from a boy aged 2 to 9 with acute lymphoblastic leukemia, due to receive a stem cell transplant. The specimen was PBMCs, collected before TCRalphabeta/CD19-depleted stem cell transplant. The chain carries TRBV29-1 and TRBJ1-2; D is ambiguous. The CDR3 protein is CSVEWVGRRTF. CDR3 in DNA: TGCAGCGTTGAATGGGTTGGTCGGAGGACCTTC. The complete variable domain, with remaining parts taken from reference TRBV29-1 and TRBJ1-2, reads SAVISQKPSRDICQRGTSLTIQCQVDSQVTMMFWYRQQPGQSLTLIATANQGSEATYESGFVIDKFPISRPNLTFSTLTVSNMSPEDSSIYLCSVEWVGRRTFGSGTRLTVV.